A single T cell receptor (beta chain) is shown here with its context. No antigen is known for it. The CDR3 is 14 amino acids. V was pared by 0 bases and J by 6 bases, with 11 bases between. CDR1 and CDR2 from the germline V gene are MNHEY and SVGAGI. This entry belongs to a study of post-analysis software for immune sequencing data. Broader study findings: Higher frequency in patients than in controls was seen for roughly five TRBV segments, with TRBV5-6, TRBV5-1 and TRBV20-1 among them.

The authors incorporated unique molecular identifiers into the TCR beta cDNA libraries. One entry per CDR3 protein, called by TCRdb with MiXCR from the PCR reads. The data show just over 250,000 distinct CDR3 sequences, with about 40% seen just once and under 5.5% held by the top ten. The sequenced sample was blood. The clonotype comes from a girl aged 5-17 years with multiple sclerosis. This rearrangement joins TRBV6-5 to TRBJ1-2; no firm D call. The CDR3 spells CASSYSTAGDGYTF. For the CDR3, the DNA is TGTGCCAGCAGTTACTCGACGGCGGGAGATGGCTACACCTTC.